This TCR beta chain was found in a study of graft-versus-host responses after intestinal transplantation. Whole-study findings and limits: Within the allografts of patients who had graft-donor T cell macrochimerism, graft-versus-host to host-versus-graft clonal ratios were high.

The starting material, graft tissue, was processed to release intraepithelial and lamina propria lymphocytes. The ends were cut back, 9 bases at V and 4 bases at J, with 13 bases in the middle. This CDR3 spans 13 amino acids. Germline loops: CDR1 ENHRY, CDR2 SYGVKD. Turning to this clone: The antigen is undetermined.

Sequencing used immunoSEQ multiplex PCR; TCRdb keeps in-frame clones, though not all of them. The sample has approximately 1,900 clones, 88% seen once. The sequencing here drew on ileum tissue, taken about 380 days after intestinal transplantation. The genes are TRBV10-3 and TRBJ1-3, with D unresolved. The receptor was derived from a human patient who received an intestinal transplant, so some T cells may come from the graft donor. The CDR3 region has the DNA TGTGCCATACGCCCCGGGCAGGGAAACACCATATATTTT. The encoded protein is CAIRPGQGNTIYF.